The present TCR beta chain was sequenced within a study of shared T cell receptors in the human thymus. Assay used: immunoSEQ multiplex PCR; TCRdb lists only in-frame clones, some missing. The table lists about 380,000 clones, 95% of them singletons, with approximately 0.02% in the top ten. From germline, CDR1 is LGHNA and CDR2 YNFKEQ. The CDR3 contains 18 residues. V lost 4 bases and J lost 0; bases outside the gene matches: 12. This receptor was identified in a human donor. The chain is built from TRBV4-2 and TRBJ2-3, with 8 bases fitting TRBD2. Sequenced: thymocytes. CDR3 sequence: CASSPPTSGKISTDTQYF. CDR3 DNA sequence: TGTGCCAGCAGCCCACCAACTAGCGGCAAAATAAGCACAGATACGCAGTATTTT.